The source of this T cell receptor (beta chain) is a study of regulatory T cells in long-lasting Graves disease. The time point is: newly diagnosed GD, antithyroid drugs for less than 3 months. Extracted RNA from PBMCs served as the source of the TCR library. There are 15 residues in the CDR3. Between the trimmed V and J ends, which lost 1 base and 2 bases, there was a span of 12 bases. Germline V gives CDR1 MGHRA, CDR2 YSYEKL. TCR beta libraries were built with iRepertoire HTBI primers and Arm-PCR of CDR3 regions. TCRdb recomputed calls from the multiplex PCR reads with MiXCR, one row per CDR3 protein. Of hundreds of thousands of distinct CDR3 sequences in the sample, about 16% were seen once. These data also formed part of another study, on T cells in Graves' hyperthyroidism and ophthalmopathy.

Source: peripheral blood mononuclear cells (PBMCs), taken at new diagnosis, from a patient treated with antithyroid drugs. The origin of this receptor is a man between 18 and 29 years old with Graves disease. The chain recombines TRBV4-1 with TRBJ2-7, with TRBD2 as a possible D gene (6 bases). The CDR3, as DNA: TGCGCCAGCAGCCAAGTCTTGACTAGTCCCTACGAGCAGTACTTC. This translates into CASSQVLTSPYEQYF.